Shown below are 24 T cell receptor beta chains from a single sample sequenced in a study of T cells in Graves' hyperthyroidism and ophthalmopathy. Researchers amplified the TCR beta CDR3 regions from RNA transcripts. Using the HTBI primer set, a first-round RT-PCR was run on the TCR CDR3. TCRdb called the multiplex PCR reads again in MiXCR, with one record for every CDR3 protein. The table includes around 340,000 distinct CDR3 sequences, 15% to 20% detected once. The sample was blood. Receptor source: a woman in her forties with Graves' ophthalmopathy.

This clonotype was detected many times. J is TRBJ1-2 and V is TRBV19, with D maybe TRBD1 (6 bases). Deletions cut 6 bases from V and 7 bases from J, with 18 bases between. From germline, CDR1 is LNHDA and CDR2 SQIVND (reference sequence). There are 14 residues in the CDR3. The CDR3 sequence: CASSGQSAYFGYTF. CDR3 coding DNA: TGTGCCAGTAGCGGACAGTCTGCCTATTTTGGCTACACCTTC.

The rearrangement links TRBV12-3 or TRBV12-4 to TRBJ2-7; D perhaps matches TRBD1 (6 bases). Between the trimmed V and J ends, which lost 3 bases and 6 bases, there was a span of 12 bases. CDR3 length: 13 residues. CDR3 DNA: TGTGCCAGCAGTTTTATTTCAGGGGCCGAGCAGTACTTC. Protein product: CASSFISGAEQYF.

This clonotype was seen many times. This sequence joins TRBV7-2 and TRBJ1-3; D perhaps matches TRBD1 (5 bases). The CDR3 has 15 residues. Germline CDR1 reads SGHTA; CDR2 reads FQGNSA. Trimming pared 5 bases from V and 6 bases from J, leaving 17 bases between. CDR3 nucleotides: TGTGCCAGCAGCCCCTCCCGGCAGGGCACAAACACCATATATTTT. Protein sequence: CASSPSRQGTNTIYF.

The rearrangement joins TRBV9 to TRBJ2-3, with D perhaps matching TRBD2 (5 bases). Per the germline V gene, CDR1 is SGDLS and CDR2 is YYNGEE. V was shortened by 0 bases and J by 4 bases, with 12 bases between the two germline ends. There are 15 residues in the CDR3. The CDR3 loop reads CASSVDWSSPDTQYF. CDR3 coding DNA: TGTGCCAGCAGCGTAGACTGGTCTAGCCCAGATACGCAGTATTTT.

The chain couples TRBV6-1 to TRBJ1-2; 9 bases align to TRBD1. Germline V gene lookup returns CDR1 MNHNS and CDR2 SASEGT. J lost 7 bases, V lost 5 bases, and 11 bases had no gene match. CDR3 length equals 15 residues. The DNA of the CDR3 is TGTGCCAGCAGTACAGGGGGCGCGGTTACGGGTGGCTACACCTTC. Its translation is CASSTGGAVTGGYTF.

This clonotype was counted at least ten times. The chain joins TRBV28 to TRBJ1-2; TRBD1 is a possible D gene (6 bases). This CDR3 region has 15 residues. Germline lookup yields CDR1 MDHEN and CDR2 SYDVKM. V was trimmed by 2 bases and J by 6 bases, leaving 16 bases between them. DNA for the CDR3: TGTGCCAGCAGTTTAGGGGGGCTAGGCCGCCATGGCTACACCTTC. Protein product: CASSLGGLGRHGYTF.

This rearrangement joins TRBV20-1 to TRBJ2-7; tentatively, D is TRBD2 (6 bases). There are 15 residues in the CDR3. Germline CDR1 DFQATT, CDR2 SNEGSKA (reference sequence). Between the trimmed V and J ends, which lost 3 bases and 4 bases, there was a span of 19 bases. The CDR3 nucleotides are TGCAGTGCTAGGGGAGGTGGGCACCAAATTTACGAGCAGTACTTC. It encodes CSARGGGHQIYEQYF.

This sequence joins TRBV6-5 and TRBJ1-5, with D possibly being TRBD1 (6 bases). Trimming shortened V by 2 bases and J by 3 bases, and 14 bases separated the two germline ends. Germline V lookup: CDR1 MNHEY, CDR2 SVGAGI. This CDR3 is built from 16 residues. The CDR3 loop is CASSYQHGGANQPQHF. CDR3 nucleotide sequence: TGTGCCAGCAGTTACCAGCACGGGGGGGCCAATCAGCCCCAGCATTTT.

The rearrangement links TRBV6-1 to TRBJ1-1; D perhaps matches TRBD1 (5 bases). The germline CDR1 and CDR2 sequences are MNHNS and SASEGT. CDR3 size: 15 residues. Trimming removed 5 bases at V and 1 base at J, with 14 bases between. The CDR3 is CASSTPGRANTEAFF. In DNA form, the CDR3 reads TGTGCCAGCAGTACCCCAGGCAGGGCGAACACTGAAGCTTTCTTT.

This clonotype has a count of ten or more. V is TRBV30 and J is TRBJ2-7; unclear D gene. V lost 2 bases to trimming and J lost 0 bases, with 5 bases between them. Germline V gene sequence: CDR1 GTSNPN, CDR2 SVGIG (reference sequence). The CDR3 sequence is 12 residues long. DNA for the CDR3: TGTGCCTGGAGTAGGAGCTCCTACGAGCAGTACTTC. Its translation is CAWSRSSYEQYF.

At least ten counts were recorded for this clonotype. The chain employs TRBV14 and TRBJ2-7, with 8 bases lining up with TRBD1. The CDR3 has 17 residues. Losses at the gene ends were 0 bases for V and 3 bases for J; bases not matched to a gene: 10. Per the germline V gene, CDR1 is SGHDN and CDR2 is FVKESK. CDR3 coding DNA: TGTGCCAGCAGCCAAGATAGGTGGCAGGGGGCTTTCTACGAGCAGTACTTC. This sequence encodes CASSQDRWQGAFYEQYF.

Ten or more counts support this clonotype. DNA of the CDR3: TGTGCCAGCAGGTCCAATCAGCCCCAGCATTTT. It codes for CASRSNQPQHF. The V and J genes are TRBV28 and TRBJ1-5; D unresolved. V lost 6 bases and J lost 3, with 3 bases in between. The CDR3 sequence is 11 residues long. Germline V gives CDR1 MDHEN, CDR2 SYDVKM. Full variable domain (rest looked up from reference TRBV28 and TRBJ1-5): DVKVTQSSRYLVKRTGEKVFLECVQDMDHENMFWYRQDPGLGLRLIYFSYDVKMKEKGDIPEGYSVSREKKERFSLILESASTNQTSMYLCASRSNQPQHFGDGTRLSIL.

This clonotype has a count of ten or more. The chain links TRBV12-3 or TRBV12-4 to TRBJ2-7; the match to TRBD2 covers 13 bases. The V gene end was trimmed by 3 bases and the J gene end by 5 bases; junction bases not matched to a gene: 7. The CDR3 is 16 amino acids. In DNA form, the CDR3 reads TGTGCCAGCAGTTTTTCTGGGACTAGCGGGATCCACGAGCAGTACTTC. It encodes CASSFSGTSGIHEQYF.

This chain joins TRBV6-2 or TRBV6-3 and TRBJ2-7; D is unresolved. CDR3 size: 12 residues. In germline, CDR1 is MNHEY, CDR2 SVGEGT. V gave up 0 bases and J gave up 4 bases, with 4 bases separating them. The CDR3 region is CASSYSFYEQYF. For the CDR3, the DNA is TGTGCCAGCAGTTACTCATTTTACGAGCAGTACTTC.

This chain joins TRBV28 and TRBJ2-7; D may be TRBD2 (5 bases). The CDR3 is 16 residues long. Looked up from germline, CDR1 is MDHEN and CDR2 is SYDVKM. The V gene lost 4 bases and the J gene lost 4 bases, with 20 bases spanning the gap. DNA of the CDR3: TGTGCCAGCAGTTCTCATGTAGTGGAGAGGGATTACGAGCAGTACTTC. Its translation: CASSSHVVERDYEQYF. Combining the CDR3 with reference TRBV28 and TRBJ2-7 gives the whole variable domain DVKVTQSSRYLVKRTGEKVFLECVQDMDHENMFWYRQDPGLGLRLIYFSYDVKMKEKGDIPEGYSVSREKKERFSLILESASTNQTSMYLCASSSHVVERDYEQYFGPGTRLTVT.

The gene calls are TRBV4-1 and TRBJ2-7, with 7 positions matching TRBD2. This CDR3 region has 19 residues. Looked up from germline, CDR1 is MGHRA and CDR2 is YSYEKL. J lost 4 bases, V lost 2 bases, and 20 bases had no gene match. CDR3 protein: CASSQYPAEGRALSYEQYF. The DNA of the CDR3 is TGCGCCAGCAGCCAATACCCCGCAGAGGGGAGGGCCTTGTCGTACGAGCAGTACTTC.

This clonotype was picked up many times. This chain uses TRBV12-3 or TRBV12-4 with TRBJ1-6; D unclear. The CDR3 runs to 12 residues. The germline V and J ends were trimmed by 1 base and 9 bases, with 4 bases remaining between them. The chain's CDR3 is CASSLVGSPLHF. In DNA, the CDR3 is TGTGCCAGCAGTTTAGTGGGTTCACCCCTCCACTTT.

In its sample, this clonotype was seen many times. This sequence joins TRBV7-2 and TRBJ1-2; no clear D. This CDR3 region has 12 residues. The germline V gene has CDR1 SGHTA and CDR2 FQGNSA. V was trimmed by 3 bases and J by 5 bases, leaving 7 bases between them. Here the CDR3 DNA reads TGTGCCAGCAGCTTCGGGGTTTATGGCTACACCTTC. This encodes CASSFGVYGYTF.

This clonotype was found many times. V gene TRBV11-2 combines with J gene TRBJ2-7, with 9 bases fitting TRBD1. Per the germline V gene, CDR1 is SGHAT and CDR2 is FQNNGV. This CDR3 comprises 15 residues. J was trimmed by 7 bases and V by 3 bases; bases with no gene match: 10. The CDR3 region has the DNA TGTGCCAGCAGCTTTGGATCGGGACAGGGCCGGGAGCAGTACTTC. Protein product: CASSFGSGQGREQYF.

There are many counts of this clonotype. V usage is TRBV4-1 and J usage is TRBJ2-5; no definite D call. The ends were cut back, 0 bases at V and 5 bases at J, with 10 bases in the middle. This CDR3 contains 14 residues. The germline gives CDR1 MGHRA, CDR2 YSYEKL. CDR3 amino acids: CASSQDAVRETQYF. For the CDR3, the DNA is TGCGCCAGCAGCCAAGATGCCGTCCGGGAGACCCAGTACTTC.

This clonotype has a count of ten or more. CDR3 bases: TGTGCCAGCAGCCCCGTGGGGGAACCTAGCGAGGAAGCTTTCTTT. It encodes CASSPVGEPSEEAFF. The gene calls are TRBV28 and TRBJ1-1; maybe TRBD1 (5 bases). The CDR3 sequence is 15 residues long. V gave up 6 bases and J gave up 8 bases, with 22 bases separating them. The germline CDR1 and CDR2 sequences are MDHEN and SYDVKM. The full variable domain, rest sourced from reference TRBV28 and TRBJ1-1, is DVKVTQSSRYLVKRTGEKVFLECVQDMDHENMFWYRQDPGLGLRLIYFSYDVKMKEKGDIPEGYSVSREKKERFSLILESASTNQTSMYLCASSPVGEPSEEAFFGQGTRLTVV.

V usage is TRBV28 and J usage is TRBJ2-5; D call uncertain. Trimming took off 6 bases at V and 2 bases at J, with 25 bases between the two ends. The CDR3 runs to 18 residues. Germline V gives CDR1 MDHEN, CDR2 SYDVKM. The CDR3 spells CASRIGLLWGLGQETQYF. DNA of the CDR3: TGTGCCAGCAGGATCGGCCTGTTATGGGGTTTGGGGCAAGAGACCCAGTACTTC.

This clonotype has ten or more counts. Here the CDR3 reads CASSLWDWNTGELFF. Here the CDR3 DNA reads TGTGCCAGCAGCTTATGGGACTGGAACACCGGGGAGCTGTTTTTT. This sequence joins TRBV7-2 and TRBJ2-2, with D perhaps TRBD2 (6 bases). This CDR3 region has 15 residues. CDR1 and CDR2 (germline): SGHTA, FQGNSA. Trimming left V 2 bases short and J 1 base short, with 8 bases between.

This clonotype showed up just a few times. The CDR3 DNA reads as TGTGCCAGCAGTCAGACTAGCGGGAGGGACGAAGAGACCCAGTACTTC. This encodes CASSQTSGRDEETQYF. The rearrangement links TRBV27 to TRBJ2-5; 14 nucleotides agree with TRBD2. Per the germline V gene, CDR1 is MNHEY and CDR2 is SMNVEV (reference sequence). CDR3 size: 16 residues. The trim removed 5 bases at V and 3 bases at J, leaving 5 bases unmatched.